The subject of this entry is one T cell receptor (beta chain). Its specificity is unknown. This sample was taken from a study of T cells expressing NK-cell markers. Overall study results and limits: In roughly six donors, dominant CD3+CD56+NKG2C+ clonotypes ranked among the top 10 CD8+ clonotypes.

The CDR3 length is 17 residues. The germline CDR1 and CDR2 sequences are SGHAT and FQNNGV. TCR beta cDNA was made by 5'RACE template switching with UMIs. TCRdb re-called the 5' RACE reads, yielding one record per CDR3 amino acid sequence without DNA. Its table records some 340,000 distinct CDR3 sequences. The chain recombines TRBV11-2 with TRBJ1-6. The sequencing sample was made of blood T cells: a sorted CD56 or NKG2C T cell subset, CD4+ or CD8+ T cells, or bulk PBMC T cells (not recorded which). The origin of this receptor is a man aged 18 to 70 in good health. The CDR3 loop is CASSPRHRGTYNSPLHF.